Reported below is one T cell receptor (beta chain). This sample was included in a study of OX40 agonist ivuxolimab in advanced cancers. In the study overall: Aged roughly 23 to 90 with a mean of approximately 57 years, they were around 85% male. Patients achieving partial responses numbered three: one hepatocellular carcinoma case and two cutaneous melanoma cases.

Between the trimmed V and J ends, which lost 6 bases and 3 bases, there was a span of 14 bases. Germline lookup yields CDR1 MNHEY and CDR2 SVGAGI. The length of the CDR3 is 15 residues. Sequenced by immunoSEQ multiplex PCR; TCRdb stores in-frame clones only, minus some. In the table there are roughly 87,000 clones, roughly 88% of which are singletons. The material sequenced was CD4+ or CD8+ T cells sorted from blood, taken in a trial of the OX40 agonist ivuxolimab. J is TRBJ1-4 and V is TRBV6-5; D gene ambiguous. The sequence derives from an adult with an advanced solid tumor such as melanoma, head and neck, liver or kidney cancer. The CDR3 region has the DNA TGTGCCAGCAGAGGCTGGGGTATGTCTAATGAAAAACTGTTTTTT. This codes for CASRGWGMSNEKLFF.